A single sample gave rise to the 24 T cell receptor beta chains below, sequenced in a study of OX40 agonist ivuxolimab in advanced cancers. The assay was immunoSEQ multiplex PCR, and TCRdb's table has in-frame clones only and misses some. This sample has more than 25,000 clones; around four fifths occur once, and the top ten carry approximately 26%. The sequencing used CD4+ or CD8+ T cells sorted from blood, collected in a trial of the OX40 agonist ivuxolimab. All receptors derive from an adult with an advanced solid tumor such as melanoma, head and neck, liver or kidney cancer.

J is TRBJ2-7 and V is TRBV4-1, with a weak D call TRBD2 (5 bases). The CDR3 is 13 amino acids. V dropped 0 bases and J dropped 4 bases, with 7 bases sitting between them. The germline V gene encodes CDR1 MGHRA and CDR2 YSYEKL. In nucleotides, the CDR3 is TGCGCCAGCAGCCAAGATCGAGGGTACGAGCAGTACTTC. It codes for CASSQDRGYEQYF.

This clone was seen just once. This chain joins TRBV9 and TRBJ2-1; 8 nucleotides align to TRBD2. The V gene end was trimmed by 0 bases and the J gene end by 7 bases; junction bases not matched to a gene: 9. The CDR3 loop spans 16 amino acids. The germline V gene has CDR1 SGDLS and CDR2 YYNGEE. This CDR3 reads CASSVVGLAGSNEQFF. As DNA, the CDR3 is TGTGCCAGCAGCGTAGTCGGACTAGCTGGTTCGAATGAGCAGTTCTTC.

The chain carries TRBV6-5 and TRBJ2-4, with D perhaps given as TRBD1 or TRBD2 (6 bases each). Germline values: CDR1 MNHEY, CDR2 SVGAGI. CDR3 length: 14 residues. V lost 0 bases and J lost 8, with 11 bases in between. CDR3 loop: CASSYSGGTDIQYF. In DNA, the CDR3 is TGTGCCAGCAGTTACTCGGGGGGCACGGACATTCAGTACTTC.

This chain connects TRBV10-3 to TRBJ1-5; 8 nucleotides agree with TRBD1. Losses at the gene ends were 3 bases for V and 5 bases for J; bases not matched to a gene: 3. Germline loops: CDR1 ENHRY, CDR2 SYGVKD. The CDR3 loop spans 14 amino acids. The CDR3 sequence is CAISEGQGDQPQHF. CDR3 DNA sequence: TGTGCCATCAGTGAAGGACAGGGAGATCAGCCCCAGCATTTT.

J is TRBJ1-2 and V is TRBV28; 7 bases fit TRBD1. Trimming at V came to 5 bases and at J to 7 bases, leaving 7 bases not matched to a gene. The germline gives CDR1 MDHEN, CDR2 SYDVKM. This CDR3 spans 13 amino acids. CDR3 region: CASSDDRVGGYTF. DNA of the CDR3: TGTGCCAGCAGTGACGACAGGGTGGGTGGCTACACCTTC.

The V call is TRBV16, the J call TRBJ2-3; TRBD2 agrees at 10 bases. This CDR3 is built from 15 residues. Germline V CDR1 and CDR2: KGHSY, FQNENV. Trimming at V came to 5 bases and at J to 2 bases, leaving 4 bases not matched to a gene. The CDR3 protein is CASSALAGTTDTQYF. The CDR3 nucleotides read TGTGCCAGCAGCGCACTAGCGGGAACCACAGATACGCAGTATTTT. The whole variable domain, remainder taken from reference TRBV16 and TRBJ2-3, is GEEVAQTPKHLVRGEGQKAKLYCAPIKGHSYVFWYQQVLKNEFKFLISFQNENVFDETGMPKERFSAKCLPNSPCSLEIQATKLEDSAVYFCASSALAGTTDTQYFGPGTRLTVL.

This chain uses TRBV6-6 with TRBJ2-7; TRBD1 or TRBD2 may be the D gene (5 bases each). The germline V and J ends were trimmed by 5 bases and 0 bases, with 14 bases remaining between them. Germline V gene data show CDR1 as MNHNY and CDR2 as SVGAGI (reference sequence). The CDR3 loop spans 15 amino acids. DNA for the CDR3: TGTGCCAGCAGTCCCTCGGGACCGAGCTCCTACGAGCAGTACTTC. This encodes CASSPSGPSSYEQYF.

CDR3 sequence reads: CASSMGGQGSYEQYF. For the CDR3, the DNA is TGTGCCAGTAGTATGGGGGGACAGGGGTCCTACGAGCAGTACTTC. This chain links TRBV19 with TRBJ2-7; 10 nucleotides agree with TRBD1. After removal of 3 bases from V and 1 base from J, the junction contained 3 bases not matched to a gene. Germline-derived CDR1 and CDR2 are LNHDA and SQIVND (reference sequence). This CDR3 region has 15 residues. The whole variable domain, filled in from reference TRBV19 and TRBJ2-7, reads DGGITQSPKYLFRKEGQNVTLSCEQNLNHDAMYWYRQDPGQGLRLIYYSQIVNDFQKGDIAEGYSVSREKKESFPLTVTSAQKNPTAFYLCASSMGGQGSYEQYFGPGTRLTVT.

V usage is TRBV28 and J usage is TRBJ1-6; D possibly corresponds to TRBD1 (6 bases). Germline V gives CDR1 MDHEN, CDR2 SYDVKM. With 6 bases removed from V and 2 bases from J, the gap between germline ends came to 11 bases. There are 15 residues in the CDR3. CDR3 loop: CASSHRVPYNSPLHF. The DNA for the CDR3 is TGTGCCAGCAGCCACAGGGTACCCTATAATTCACCCCTCCACTTT.

With respect to this clone: This sample also contains other DNA sequences that code for the same CDR3. The chain carries TRBV5-6 and TRBJ1-2; D remains unclear. Deletions cut 4 bases from V and 1 base from J, with 11 bases between. Germline values: CDR1 SGHDT, CDR2 YYEEEE. The CDR3 has 14 amino acids. The CDR3 DNA is TGTGCCAGCAGCCCCAGGACCTTTAACTATGGCTACACCTTC. It yields the protein CASSPRTFNYGYTF.

This chain uses TRBV29-1 with TRBJ2-1; no clear D. The CDR3 sequence is 15 residues long. The germline gives CDR1 SQVTM, CDR2 ANQGSEA. Trimming took 4 bases from V and 0 from J, leaving 13 bases between them. The CDR3 nucleotides are TGCAGCGTTGCCGGTCAGTTTAGCTCCTACAATGAGCAGTTCTTC. This gives the protein CSVAGQFSSYNEQFF.

This clone came up a few times. The genes are TRBV4-1 and TRBJ2-2; 7 bases align to TRBD1. V was pared by 2 bases and J by 2 bases, with 5 bases of the junction left unmatched. The CDR3 length is 16 residues. Germline CDR1 is MGHRA and CDR2 is YSYEKL. CDR3 in DNA: TGCGCCAGCAGCCAATCGAGACAGGGAAACACCGGGGAGCTGTTTTTT. Translating gives CASSQSRQGNTGELFF.

The V and J genes are TRBV28 and TRBJ2-7; tentative D call: TRBD2 (6 bases). This CDR3 contains 14 residues. CDR1 is MDHEN and CDR2 is SYDVKM in the germline V gene. V was cut by 6 bases and J by 5 bases, with 17 bases left in between. Here the CDR3 reads CASRGTPGSHEQYF. The CDR3 DNA reads as TGTGCCAGCAGAGGGACTCCGGGGTCTCACGAGCAGTACTTC.

This chain links TRBV11-2 with TRBJ2-7, with D possibly being TRBD1 (6 bases). The germline CDR1 and CDR2 sequences are SGHAT and FQNNGV. V was trimmed by 5 bases and J by 1 base, leaving 15 bases between them. CDR3 size: 15 residues. In DNA, the CDR3 is TGTGCCAGCAGCCAGCAAAGGGACATTTCCTACGAGCAGTACTTC. Protein product: CASSQQRDISYEQYF. Using reference TRBV11-2 and TRBJ2-7 for the parts outside the CDR3, the full variable domain is EAGVAQSPRYKIIEKRQSVAFWCNPISGHATLYWYQQILGQGPKLLIQFQNNGVVDDSQLPKDRFSAERLKGVDSTLKIQPAKLEDSAVYLCASSQQRDISYEQYFGPGTRLTVT.

The chain is built from TRBV11-2 and TRBJ2-7, with 8 bases that match TRBD2. Germline loops: CDR1 SGHAT, CDR2 FQNNGV. The CDR3 runs 16 residues. With V trimmed by 5 bases and J by 3 bases, 12 bases remained unmatched. Written as DNA, the CDR3 is TGTGCCAGCAGCCCATCATGGGAGCGGGGGAGCTACGAGCAGTACTTC. As protein: CASSPSWERGSYEQYF.

The chain couples TRBV9 to TRBJ1-1; 9 bases fit TRBD1. V lost 4 bases and J lost 8; bases outside the gene matches: 6. Germline CDR1 is SGDLS and CDR2 is YYNGEE. The CDR3 runs to 13 residues. The CDR3 here is CASSPGTGPEAFF. In DNA, the CDR3 is TGTGCCAGCAGCCCCGGGACAGGGCCCGAAGCTTTCTTT.

The V gene is TRBV5-1, the J gene TRBJ1-1; unclear D gene. V lost 1 base, J lost 0 bases, and 4 bases lay in between. This CDR3 is 13 amino acids long. Per the germline V gene, CDR1 is SGHRS and CDR2 is YFSETQ. In DNA, the CDR3 is TGCGCCAGCAGCTTGCTGGTGAACACTGAAGCTTTCTTT. Amino acid sequence: CASSLLVNTEAFF.

The CDR3 is CASSQVLIRREDTQYF. The DNA of the CDR3 is TGCGCCAGCAGCCAAGTCCTTATTAGGAGGGAAGATACGCAGTATTTT. V usage is TRBV4-1 and J usage is TRBJ2-3; D is perhaps TRBD2 (6 bases). This CDR3 spans 16 amino acids. Between the trimmed V and J ends, which lost 1 base and 5 bases, there was a span of 16 bases. Germline V gene sequence: CDR1 MGHRA, CDR2 YSYEKL.

V gene TRBV6-5 combines with J gene TRBJ2-2, with D maybe TRBD1 (6 bases). V gave up 2 bases and J gave up 6 bases, with 7 bases separating them. The CDR3 totals 13 residues. CDR1 is MNHEY, CDR2 SVGAGI, per germline. The CDR3 loop is CASSYKGAGELFF. The CDR3, as DNA: TGTGCCAGCAGTTACAAGGGGGCCGGGGAGCTGTTTTTT.

The V gene is TRBV28, the J gene TRBJ2-7, with D perhaps given as TRBD1 or TRBD2 (5 bases each). V dropped 4 bases and J dropped 5 bases, with 12 bases sitting between them. Germline CDR1 is MDHEN and CDR2 is SYDVKM. This CDR3 comprises 13 residues. CDR3 nucleotide sequence: TGTGCCAGCAGTTCGGGACGGCTAAACGAGCAGTACTTC. This translates into CASSSGRLNEQYF.

The V call is TRBV5-6, the J call TRBJ1-1, with a possible D match to TRBD1 (6 bases). Germline V gene data show CDR1 as SGHDT and CDR2 as YYEEEE. V shed 2 bases and J shed 2 bases, with 10 bases lying between them. The CDR3 has 14 residues. The CDR3 is CASSFGQINTEAFF. CDR3 DNA: TGTGCCAGCAGCTTTGGACAGATTAACACTGAAGCTTTCTTT.

The V gene is TRBV6-1, the J gene TRBJ1-6; D possibly corresponds to TRBD1 (6 bases). CDR3 length: 19 residues. Germline V gene lookup returns CDR1 MNHNS and CDR2 SASEGT. Trimming took off 2 bases at V and 0 bases at J, with 17 bases between the two ends. CDR3 protein: CASSESGGGQGSYNSPLHF. CDR3 coding DNA: TGTGCCAGCAGTGAAAGCGGGGGGGGGCAGGGCTCCTATAATTCACCCCTCCACTTT.

The CDR3 reads CASSEWEFSNQPQHF. DNA of the CDR3: TGTGCCAGCAGTGAATGGGAGTTTAGCAATCAGCCCCAGCATTTT. The chain combines TRBV6-1 with TRBJ1-5; D gene uncertain. The CDR3 loop spans 15 amino acids. The V gene lost 2 bases and the J gene lost 0 bases, with 8 bases spanning the gap. The V gene's germline CDR1 is MNHNS and CDR2 SASEGT.

V and J are TRBV27 and TRBJ2-7; 12 bases line up with TRBD2. The V segment lost 5 bases and the J segment 3 bases; nucleotides outside the gene matches: 11. From germline, CDR1 is MNHEY and CDR2 SMNVEV (reference sequence). The CDR3 is 17 residues long. Written as DNA, the CDR3 is TGTGCCAGCAGTACACGGACTAGCGGGAAGATACACTACGAGCAGTACTTC. Protein sequence: CASSTRTSGKIHYEQYF.